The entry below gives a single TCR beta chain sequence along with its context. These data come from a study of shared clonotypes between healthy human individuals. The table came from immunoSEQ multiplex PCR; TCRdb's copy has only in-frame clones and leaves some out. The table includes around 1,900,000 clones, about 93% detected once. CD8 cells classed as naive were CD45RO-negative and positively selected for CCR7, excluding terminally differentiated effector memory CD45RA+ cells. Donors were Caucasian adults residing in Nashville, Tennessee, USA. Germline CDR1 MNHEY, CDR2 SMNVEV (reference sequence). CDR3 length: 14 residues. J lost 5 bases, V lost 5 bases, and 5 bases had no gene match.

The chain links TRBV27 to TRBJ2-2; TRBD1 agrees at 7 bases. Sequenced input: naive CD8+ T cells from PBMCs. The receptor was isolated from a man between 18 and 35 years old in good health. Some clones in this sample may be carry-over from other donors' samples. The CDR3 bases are TGTGCCAGCAGTGTCGTACAGGGGACCGGGGAGCTGTTTTTT. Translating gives CASSVVQGTGELFF.